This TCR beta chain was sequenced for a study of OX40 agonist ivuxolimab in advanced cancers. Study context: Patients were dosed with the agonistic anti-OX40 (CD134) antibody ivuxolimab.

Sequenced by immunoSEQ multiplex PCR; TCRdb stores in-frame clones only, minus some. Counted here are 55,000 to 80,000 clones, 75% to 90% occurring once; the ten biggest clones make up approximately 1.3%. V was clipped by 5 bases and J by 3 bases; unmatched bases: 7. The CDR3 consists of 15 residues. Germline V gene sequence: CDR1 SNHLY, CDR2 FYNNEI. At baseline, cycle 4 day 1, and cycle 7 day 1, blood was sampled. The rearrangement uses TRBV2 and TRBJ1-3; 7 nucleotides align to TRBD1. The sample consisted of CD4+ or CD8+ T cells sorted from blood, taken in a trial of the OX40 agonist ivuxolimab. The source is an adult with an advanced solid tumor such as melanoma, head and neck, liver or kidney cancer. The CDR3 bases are TGTGCCAGCAGTCGACAGGGAGGAGGTGGAAACACCATATATTTT. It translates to CASSRQGGGGNTIYF.